Shown below are 30 T cell receptor beta chains from a single sample sequenced in a study of T-cell memory formation after mild COVID-19. TCRdb processed the 5' RACE reads anew with MiXCR; each CDR3 protein has one entry. This sample yields fewer than 350,000 distinct CDR3 sequences, of which roughly 17% are seen a single time; 23% belongs to the top ten. The sequenced material came from PBMCs or a T cell subset sorted from them (not recorded which). The receptors stem from a man between 18 and 35 years old who had mild COVID-19 (a few samples of this study predate the infection). Cell type and time point are not known.

This chain uses TRBV5-1 with TRBJ1-5, with D possibly being TRBD1 (5 bases). The CDR3 is 15 amino acids. V was trimmed by 2 bases and J by 2 bases, leaving 11 bases between them. CDR1 is SGHRS, CDR2 YFSETQ, per germline. Here the CDR3 DNA reads TGCGCCAGCAGCTTTGGTGCAGGGCGCAATCAGCCCCAGCATTTT. It is translated as CASSFGAGRNQPQHF.

This clonotype was detected only a few times. V is TRBV25-1 and J is TRBJ1-6; D is ambiguous. Germline lookup yields CDR1 MGHDK and CDR2 SYGVNS. V was shortened by 1 base and J by 7 bases, with 11 bases between the two germline ends. The CDR3 totals 15 residues. The CDR3 loop is CASSELTGLNSPLHF. CDR3 sequence (DNA): TGTGCCAGCAGTGAATTGACCGGGTTGAATTCACCCCTCCACTTT.

The chain recombines TRBV5-1 with TRBJ2-7, with 11 bases matching TRBD2. CDR1 and CDR2 from the germline V gene are SGHRS and YFSETQ. There are 16 residues in the CDR3. The V and J ends lost 1 base and 6 bases, in that order; junction bases with no gene match: 9. DNA for the CDR3: TGCGCCAGCAGCTTGATGGGGACTAGCGGAGGGGGCGAGCAGTACTTC. Translation gives CASSLMGTSGGGEQYF.

This clonotype was found a few times. The chain combines TRBV5-5 with TRBJ2-7; D is unclear. Germline V gene data show CDR1 as SGHKS and CDR2 as YYEKEE (reference sequence). Deletions cut 0 bases from V and 2 bases from J, with 9 bases between. The CDR3 has 14 amino acids. The CDR3 nucleotides are TGTGCCAGCAGCTTGGGGGTAAACCCCTACGAGCAGTACGTC. Translating it yields CASSLGVNPYEQYV.

The chain recombines TRBV5-1 with TRBJ2-2; perhaps D is TRBD1 or TRBD2 (6 bases each). Trimming left V 4 bases short and J 7 bases short, with 17 bases between. CDR1 is SGHRS, CDR2 YFSETQ, per germline. This CDR3 region has 15 residues. CDR3 DNA sequence: TGCGCCAGCAGCCGATCTTGGGGGGCTGACGGGGAGCTGTTTTTT. It specifies CASSRSWGADGELFF.

The V and J genes are TRBV6-4 and TRBJ2-4; D may match TRBD1 or TRBD2 (5 bases each). This CDR3 region has 14 residues. Germline CDR1 reads MRHNA; CDR2 reads SNTAGT. V was trimmed by 2 bases and J by 9 bases, leaving 14 bases between them. This CDR3 reads CASSDGGDGSIQYF. DNA for the CDR3: TGTGCCAGCAGTGACGGGGGAGATGGTAGCATTCAGTACTTC.

This rearrangement joins TRBV5-1 to TRBJ2-5; D possibly corresponds to TRBD2 (6 bases). Per germline, CDR1 SGHRS and CDR2 YFSETQ. Trimming removed 0 bases from V and 5 bases from J, with 14 bases in between. The CDR3 totals 15 residues. The CDR3: CASSLVGAGGETQYF. CDR3 sequence (DNA): TGCGCCAGCAGCTTGGTCGGGGCAGGAGGGGAGACCCAGTACTTC.

This clonotype was counted a few times. This chain joins TRBV9 and TRBJ2-3; D possibly matches TRBD1 or TRBD2 (5 bases each). Trimming pared 4 bases from V and 6 bases from J, leaving 18 bases between. The germline V gene encodes CDR1 SGDLS and CDR2 YYNGEE. The CDR3 is made up of 15 amino acids. The CDR3 region has the DNA TGTGCCAGCAGCTACGATGTTGGGGGTGGGGATACGCAGTATTTT. Residues: CASSYDVGGGDTQYF.

This clonotype was observed a handful of times. This chain connects TRBV7-6 to TRBJ1-6, with 10 bases matching TRBD1. Germline trimming cut 2 bases from V and 1 base from J; bases unmatched to any gene: 5. The CDR3 runs 18 residues. CDR1 and CDR2 from the germline V gene are SGHVS and FNYEAQ. CDR3 in DNA: TGTGCCAGCAGCTTATCGGGACAGGGGAGATCCTATAATTCACCCCTCCACTTT. Protein sequence: CASSLSGQGRSYNSPLHF.

This clonotype was counted many times. The CDR3 DNA follows: TGTGCCAGCAGCTTGAACAGGGAATCCGAGCAGTACTTC. Protein: CASSLNRESEQYF. The chain joins TRBV5-6 to TRBJ2-7; a possible D gene is TRBD1 (6 bases). CDR1 and CDR2 (germline): SGHDT, YYEEEE. The CDR3 has 13 residues. V was pared by 1 base and J by 6 bases, with 11 bases between.

The V gene is TRBV20-1, the J gene TRBJ2-3; D is unresolved. The germline V gene has CDR1 DFQATT and CDR2 SNEGSKA (reference sequence). The V end was cut by 3 bases, the J end by 0 bases, with 16 bases between. This CDR3 has 16 amino acids. CDR3 loop: CSASVRALTSTDTQYF. The CDR3 coding sequence is TGCAGTGCTAGTGTCCGGGCCCTCACTAGCACAGATACGCAGTATTTT.

The chain has TRBV29-1 and TRBJ2-1; D not certain. Germline V gene data show CDR1 as SQVTM and CDR2 as ANQGSEA. V was clipped by 2 bases and J by 4 bases, with 9 bases between them. The CDR3 sequence is 13 residues long. The CDR3 DNA reads TGCAGCGTTGAACCCCAGGAGTACAATGAGCAGTTCTTC. Translating it yields CSVEPQEYNEQFF.

This clonotype has ten or more counts. The chain links TRBV7-6 to TRBJ2-5; D not certain. V lost 0 bases to trimming and J lost 5 bases, with 10 bases between them. CDR1 is SGHVS, CDR2 FNYEAQ, per germline. The CDR3 has 14 residues. In nucleotides, the CDR3 is TGTGCCAGCAGCTTAGCGCAGAAATCGGAGACCCAGTACTTC. Translating gives CASSLAQKSETQYF.

This rearrangement joins TRBV30 to TRBJ2-3; TRBD2 is a possible D gene (6 bases). CDR1 and CDR2 from the germline V gene are GTSNPN and SVGIG (reference sequence). V lost 4 bases and J lost 5, with 19 bases in between. This CDR3 spans 15 amino acids. This chain's CDR3 is CAWMGWGDPVDTQYF. The CDR3 DNA follows: TGTGCCTGGATGGGGTGGGGGGACCCAGTAGATACGCAGTATTTT.

This sequence joins TRBV6-5 and TRBJ1-1; unclear D gene. Germline CDR1 and CDR2: MNHEY and SVGAGI. The germline V and J ends were trimmed by 4 bases and 4 bases, with 13 bases remaining between them. CDR3 size: 14 residues. Here the CDR3 reads CASSLTALSTEAFF. The CDR3 DNA reads as TGTGCCAGCAGTTTGACGGCACTGAGCACTGAAGCTTTCTTT.

The V call is TRBV7-2, the J call TRBJ1-1, with D maybe TRBD1 (6 bases). The germline gives CDR1 SGHTA, CDR2 FQGNSA. Trimming stripped 5 bases from V and 1 base from J, with 11 bases between. The CDR3 is 14 residues long. This chain's CDR3 is CASSRQVGNTEAFF. The CDR3 region has the DNA TGTGCCAGCAGCCGACAGGTCGGGAACACTGAAGCTTTCTTT.

The gene calls are TRBV5-4 and TRBJ2-5, with TRBD1 identical over 9 bases. This CDR3 comprises 14 residues. Germline CDR1 and CDR2: SGHNT and YYREEE (reference sequence). V trimming: 4 bases; J trimming: 9 bases; junction bases outside the gene matches: 10. The CDR3 region is CASSGTGYYSAQYF. DNA of the CDR3: TGTGCCAGCAGCGGGACAGGGTATTATTCGGCCCAGTACTTC.

This clonotype was seen a handful of times. This sequence joins TRBV7-3 and TRBJ2-3; TRBD2 might be the D (6 bases). Germline CDR1 SGHTA, CDR2 FQGTGA. This CDR3 has 16 amino acids. Trimming pared 0 bases from V and 2 bases from J, leaving 12 bases between. The CDR3 spells CASSLTGGRATDTQYF. For the CDR3, the DNA is TGTGCCAGCAGCTTAACGGGGGGACGGGCCACAGATACGCAGTATTTT.

This clonotype was observed many times. The V gene is TRBV5-1, the J gene TRBJ2-2; a possible D gene is TRBD2 (6 bases). The CDR3 length is 16 residues. Germline values: CDR1 SGHRS, CDR2 YFSETQ. The germline V and J ends were trimmed by 4 bases and 1 base, with 14 bases remaining between them. The chain's CDR3 is CASSPGTDRNTGELFF. CDR3 DNA: TGCGCCAGCAGCCCAGGGACTGACAGGAACACCGGGGAGCTGTTTTTT.

V usage is TRBV6-6 and J usage is TRBJ1-1, with D hard to call. V was clipped by 5 bases and J by 1 base, with 5 bases between them. In germline, CDR1 is MNHNY, CDR2 SVGAGI (reference sequence). The CDR3 contains 12 residues. This chain's CDR3 is CASSVKNTEAFF. The CDR3 bases are TGTGCCAGCAGTGTCAAGAACACTGAAGCTTTCTTT.

Here the CDR3 DNA reads TGTGCAAGTCGCTTAGCGTACAGGGGGCAACTGAACACTGAAGCTTTCTTT. It is translated as CASRLAYRGQLNTEAFF. This chain connects TRBV12-2 to TRBJ1-1; the table assigns TRBD1, which was not confirmed against the DNA. TRBV12-2 is recorded as a pseudogene. The CDR3 totals 17 residues.

This clonotype was counted between two and nine times. The J gene is TRBJ1-2, the V gene TRBV7-2; no clear D. Deletions cut 4 bases from V and 3 bases from J, with 3 bases between. CDR3 size: 11 residues. Germline CDR1 SGHTA, CDR2 FQGNSA. In nucleotides, the CDR3 is TGTGCCAGCAGCTCGTACTATGGCTACACCTTC. Protein: CASSSYYGYTF.

The chain recombines TRBV20-1 with TRBJ2-7; 7 bases line up with TRBD2. The germline V gene encodes CDR1 DFQATT and CDR2 SNEGSKA (reference sequence). V lost 2 bases and J lost 1; bases outside the gene matches: 2. This CDR3 spans 13 amino acids. CDR3 DNA: TGCAGTGCTAGACCGGGGGGATCCTACGAGCAGTACTTC. Protein product: CSARPGGSYEQYF.

This rearrangement joins TRBV19 to TRBJ1-2, with TRBD1 identical over 8 bases. J was trimmed by 4 bases and V by 7 bases; bases with no gene match: 11. CDR3 length equals 15 residues. Germline V lookup: CDR1 LNHDA, CDR2 SQIVND (reference sequence). CDR3 DNA sequence: TGTGCCAGTACCCCTACCCCAGGGGGCGCCTATGGCTACACCTTC. Protein: CASTPTPGGAYGYTF.

This clonotype was detected only a few times. The rearrangement joins TRBV9 to TRBJ2-3, with 7 bases fitting TRBD1. The V and J ends lost 5 bases and 3 bases, in that order; junction bases with no gene match: 9. The CDR3 length is 15 residues. Germline CDR1 and CDR2: SGDLS and YYNGEE. Here the CDR3 reads CASRKGDRLTDTQYF. CDR3 in DNA: TGTGCCAGCAGGAAAGGGGACAGACTAACAGATACGCAGTATTTT.

The chain couples TRBV7-2 to TRBJ1-5, with 9 bases lining up with TRBD1. J was trimmed by 5 bases and V by 5 bases; bases with no gene match: 7. There are 15 residues in the CDR3. Germline V lookup: CDR1 SGHTA, CDR2 FQGNSA. The CDR3 loop reads CASSQSGQGDQPQHF. The CDR3, as DNA: TGTGCCAGCAGCCAATCGGGACAGGGCGATCAGCCCCAGCATTTT.

The chain has TRBV7-9 and TRBJ1-1; no clear D gene. The V gene's germline CDR1 is SEHNR and CDR2 FQNEAQ (reference sequence). The CDR3 is 14 residues long. V lost 5 bases, J lost 4 bases, and 14 bases lay in between. The CDR3 is CASSVQSGGTEAFF. The CDR3 nucleotides read TGTGCCAGCAGCGTTCAATCCGGTGGCACTGAAGCTTTCTTT.

This clonotype was seen more than once but under ten times. The V and J genes are TRBV7-6 and TRBJ1-1; D gene uncertain. This CDR3 has 13 residues. Trimming stripped 3 bases from V and 1 base from J, with 6 bases between. From germline, CDR1 is SGHVS and CDR2 FNYEAQ. This chain's CDR3 is CASSLGWNTEAFF. CDR3 coding DNA: TGTGCCAGCAGCTTGGGCTGGAACACTGAAGCTTTCTTT.

This clonotype has a handful of counts. V and J are TRBV4-3 and TRBJ2-3; TRBD1 is a possible D gene (5 bases). V dropped 1 base and J dropped 6 bases, with 8 bases sitting between them. Germline assignment: CDR1 LGHNA and CDR2 YSLEER. This CDR3 has 13 residues. CDR3 nucleotides: TGCGCCAGCAGCCAAGGACAGCCGGATACGCAGTATTTT. It translates to CASSQGQPDTQYF.

The gene calls are TRBV6-1 and TRBJ1-2, with D tentatively TRBD1 (5 bases). Trimming removed 4 bases from V and 4 bases from J, with 16 bases in between. Germline-derived CDR1 and CDR2 are MNHNS and SASEGT. The CDR3 consists of 15 residues. CDR3 residues: CASSALRGNGYGYTF. In nucleotides, the CDR3 is TGTGCCAGCAGTGCTCTCCGGGGGAACGGCTATGGCTACACCTTC.